The 9 T cell receptor beta chains in this list originate from one sample, sequenced in a study of identical twins. TCRdb re-analysed the 5' RACE reads in MiXCR, keeping a single row per CDR3 protein. The table shows around 960,000 distinct CDR3 sequences, with over 9% occurring only once. The data also belong to a second study, concerning yellow fever vaccine responses in identical twins.

Input material: PBMCs. The origin of the receptors is a woman between 18 and 29 years old in good health.

There are a few counts of this clonotype. This chain uses TRBV15 with TRBJ2-2; perhaps D is TRBD1 or TRBD2 (5 bases each). Deletions cut 5 bases from V and 5 bases from J, with 15 bases between. Germline CDR1 and CDR2: LNHNV and YYDKDF (reference sequence). The CDR3 totals 15 residues. In DNA form, the CDR3 reads TGTGCCACCAGCGGCCGAGGGACGCTTACCGGGGAGCTGTTTTTT. Its protein product is CATSGRGTLTGELFF.

V is TRBV15 and J is TRBJ2-3; 8 nucleotides agree with TRBD2. V shed 0 bases, J shed 3 bases, and the junction held 5 bases outside the gene matches. Per the germline V gene, CDR1 is LNHNV and CDR2 is YYDKDF (reference sequence). There are 16 residues in the CDR3. In DNA, the CDR3 is TGTGCCACCAGCAGAGATCAATCTAGCGGGACAGATACGCAGTATTTT. Its protein product is CATSRDQSSGTDTQYF. The variable domain in full, with the rest retrieved from reference TRBV15 and TRBJ2-3, is DAMVIQNPRYQVTQFGKPVTLSCSQTLNHNVMYWYQQKSSQAPKLLFHYYDKDFNNEADTPDNFQSRRPNTSFCFLDIRSPGLGDTAMYLCATSRDQSSGTDTQYFGPGTRLTVL.

V gene TRBV12-3 or TRBV12-4 combines with J gene TRBJ2-2; a weak D match, TRBD2 (5 bases). The CDR3 is 15 residues long. The V end was cut by 5 bases, the J end by 4 bases, with 14 bases between. The CDR3 loop reads CASSGSGSSTGELFF. The DNA for the CDR3 is TGTGCCAGCAGTGGCTCGGGATCCTCCACCGGGGAGCTGTTTTTT.

The sample holds a few counts of this clonotype. V gene TRBV12-3 or TRBV12-4 combines with J gene TRBJ2-1; the match to TRBD2 covers 14 bases. This CDR3 has 16 residues. V gave up 6 bases and J gave up 10 bases; unmatched junction bases: 11. Here the CDR3 DNA reads TGTGCCAGCAGATTACCGGGACTAGCGGGAGTAGGCGAGCAGTTCTTC. Its translation is CASRLPGLAGVGEQFF.

This clonotype was counted between two and nine times. CDR3 residues: CASSPGAVQSGEQFF. The CDR3 DNA reads TGTGCCAGCAGCCCAGGGGCCGTTCAGAGTGGTGAGCAGTTCTTC. The V gene is TRBV28, the J gene TRBJ2-1, with D perhaps matching TRBD1 (6 bases). This CDR3 contains 15 residues. The V gene lost 6 bases and the J gene lost 9 bases, with 21 bases spanning the gap. In germline, CDR1 is MDHEN, CDR2 SYDVKM.

This clonotype has a count of ten or more. This rearrangement joins TRBV10-2 to TRBJ2-5; TRBD2 matches 7 bases. The ends lost 6 bases at V and 1 base at J; junction bases unmatched: 5. The CDR3 runs 14 residues. The germline gives CDR1 WSHSY, CDR2 SAAADI. In nucleotides, the CDR3 is TGCGCCAGCAGCAGGGTAGCGGGCCAAGAGACCCAGTACTTC. It encodes CASSRVAGQETQYF.

The gene calls are TRBV7-2 and TRBJ2-3; D is tentatively TRBD1 or TRBD2 (5 bases each). V lost 6 bases and J lost 6, with 19 bases in between. From germline, CDR1 is SGHTA and CDR2 FQGNSA. This CDR3 has 15 amino acids. In nucleotides, the CDR3 is TGTGCCAGCAGGCAATGGGACCCGAGCGCCGATACGCAGTATTTT. Its translation: CASRQWDPSADTQYF.

The chain has TRBV3-1 and TRBJ2-1; 10 nucleotides line up with TRBD2. J gave up 6 bases and V 5 bases, and 4 bases lay outside the gene matches. This CDR3 region has 14 residues. Germline V gene sequence: CDR1 LGHDT, CDR2 YNNKEL (reference sequence). The CDR3 loop is CASSTSGTINEQFF. CDR3 nucleotides: TGTGCCAGCAGCACTAGCGGGACGATCAATGAGCAGTTCTTC.

This clonotype was picked up many times. The V gene is TRBV10-3, the J gene TRBJ2-1; D not certain. V lost 3 bases to trimming and J lost 4 bases, with 7 bases between them. The germline V gene encodes CDR1 ENHRY and CDR2 SYGVKD. CDR3 length: 13 amino acids. CDR3 DNA: TGTGCCATCAGTGACCCGGAATACAATGAGCAGTTCTTC. Its translation is CAISDPEYNEQFF.